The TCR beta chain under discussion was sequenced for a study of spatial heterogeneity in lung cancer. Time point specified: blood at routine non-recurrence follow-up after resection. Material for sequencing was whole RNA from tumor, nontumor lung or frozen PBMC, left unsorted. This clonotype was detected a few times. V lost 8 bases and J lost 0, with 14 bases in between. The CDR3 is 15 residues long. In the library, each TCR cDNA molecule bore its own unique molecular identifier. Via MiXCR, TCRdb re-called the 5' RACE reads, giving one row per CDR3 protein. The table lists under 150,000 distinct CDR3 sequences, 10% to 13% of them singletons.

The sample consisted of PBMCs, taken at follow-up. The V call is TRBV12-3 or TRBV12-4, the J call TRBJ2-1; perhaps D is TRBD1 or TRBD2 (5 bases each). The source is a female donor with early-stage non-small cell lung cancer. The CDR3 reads CASLLWGSSYNEQFF. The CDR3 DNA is TGTGCCAGCCTCCTTTGGGGGAGCTCCTACAATGAGCAGTTCTTC.